What follows are 6 T cell receptor beta chains derived from one specimen sequenced in a study of CD8+ T cells in alopecia areata (dated by TCRdb to 2016 to 2019). The sample's treatment or condition label, decoded: oral pan-JAK inhibitor, 5-10 mg twice daily. Library method: the immunoSEQ multiplex PCR assay. To provide template for TCR sequencing, every sample had RNA extracted and reverse transcribed into cDNA. The clones in this table, taken by TCRdb from immuneACCESS, are in-frame only. Not every clone is retained; where verified, under half of the shortfall comes from an unresolved V gene, and the cause of the rest is unknown. The sample data list 150,000 to 200,000 clones, and less than 75% of these were observed just once. Of the sample, more than 15% falls within the top ten clones. The sequencing used CD4+ T cells sorted from blood, collected at week 56, from a patient treated with tofacitinib. Source of these receptors: a human donor with alopecia areata.

This clone appeared a single time. The chain has TRBV2 and TRBJ1-2; D remains unclear. This CDR3 has 14 residues. CDR1 SNHLY and CDR2 FYNNEI come from the germline V gene. Trimming took off 4 bases at V and 1 base at J, with 10 bases between the two ends. CDR3 sequence reads: CASSALGVNYGYTF. The DNA for the CDR3 is TGTGCCAGCAGTGCACTGGGAGTTAACTATGGCTACACCTTC.

The V call is TRBV25-1, the J call TRBJ1-1; D might be TRBD1 (5 bases). Germline CDR1 MGHDK, CDR2 SYGVNS. CDR3 length: 15 amino acids. V dropped 1 base and J dropped 7 bases, with 16 bases sitting between them. The CDR3 protein is CASSESSRAIGEAFF. In DNA form, the CDR3 reads TGTGCCAGCAGTGAATCCAGCAGGGCCATTGGTGAAGCTTTCTTT.

The chain combines TRBV29-1 with TRBJ2-1; D remains unclear. The germline V and J ends were trimmed by 7 bases and 5 bases, with 6 bases remaining between them. The CDR3 covers 10 residues. Germline CDR1 reads SQVTM; CDR2 reads ANQGSEA. The CDR3 spells CSGYNNEQFF. CDR3 in DNA: TGCAGCGGATATAACAATGAGCAGTTCTTC.

The V and J genes are TRBV7-9 and TRBJ2-1; perhaps TRBD2 as D (5 bases). CDR1 SEHNR and CDR2 FQNEAQ come from the germline V gene (reference sequence). V lost 3 bases and J lost 10, with 10 bases in between. The CDR3 has 12 amino acids. In DNA form, the CDR3 reads TGTGCCAGCAGCTTCGGGGTGGAGGAGCAGTTCTTC. Amino acids: CASSFGVEEQFF.

This clone was seen a handful of times. The gene calls are TRBV30 and TRBJ2-7; the D gene is possibly TRBD2 (5 bases). V lost 5 bases, J lost 6 bases, and 17 bases lay in between. Germline assignment: CDR1 GTSNPN and CDR2 SVGIG (reference sequence). The CDR3 runs to 13 residues. The CDR3 DNA is TGTGCCTGGTCTAGGGAGACCGCGTCCGAGCAGTACTTC. Amino acid sequence: CAWSRETASEQYF.

V gene TRBV30 combines with J gene TRBJ2-3; D not certain. This CDR3 contains 14 residues. V gave up 4 bases and J gave up 0 bases, with 11 bases separating them. The germline gives CDR1 GTSNPN, CDR2 SVGIG (reference sequence). This chain's CDR3 is CAWNMAQSTDTQYF. The CDR3, as DNA: TGTGCCTGGAACATGGCCCAAAGCACAGATACGCAGTATTTT.